This TCR beta chain was captured in a study of shared clonotypes between healthy human individuals. This clone has just one count. Deletions cut 7 bases from V and 7 bases from J, with 13 bases between. This CDR3 spans 12 amino acids. Germline lookup yields CDR1 SQVTM and CDR2 ANQGSEA. Profiling relied on immunoSEQ multiplex PCR, and the TCRdb table lists in-frame clones only, not all of them. The sample yields under 600,000 clones, almost 97% seen once. This TCR came from a woman in her 30s in good health. The specimen sequenced was naive CD4+ T cells sorted from blood. Subset meaning: CD45RA+ positively selected. The rearrangement joins TRBV29-1 to TRBJ2-2, with a weak D call TRBD1 (6 bases). In nucleotides, the CDR3 is TGCAGCGCGCGCCAGACAGGCGGGGAGCTGTTTTTT. Translation: CSARQTGGELFF.